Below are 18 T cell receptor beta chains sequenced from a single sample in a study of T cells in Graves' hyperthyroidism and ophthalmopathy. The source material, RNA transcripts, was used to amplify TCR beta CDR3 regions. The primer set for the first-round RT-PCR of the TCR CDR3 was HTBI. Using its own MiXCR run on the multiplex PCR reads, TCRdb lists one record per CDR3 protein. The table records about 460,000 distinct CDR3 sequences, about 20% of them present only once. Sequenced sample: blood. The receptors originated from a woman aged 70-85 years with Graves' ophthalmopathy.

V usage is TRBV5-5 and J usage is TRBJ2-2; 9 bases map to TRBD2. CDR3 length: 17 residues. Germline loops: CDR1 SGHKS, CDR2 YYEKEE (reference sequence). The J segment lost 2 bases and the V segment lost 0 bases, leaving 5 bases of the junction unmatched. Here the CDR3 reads CASSLAASGTNTGELFF. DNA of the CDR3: TGTGCCAGCAGCTTGGCGGCTAGCGGGACCAACACCGGGGAGCTGTTTTTT.

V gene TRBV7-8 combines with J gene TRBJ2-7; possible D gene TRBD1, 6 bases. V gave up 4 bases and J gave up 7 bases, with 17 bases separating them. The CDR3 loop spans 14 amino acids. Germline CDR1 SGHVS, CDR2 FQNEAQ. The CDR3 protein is CASSWTVSPREQYF. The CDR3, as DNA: TGTGCCAGCAGCTGGACAGTCTCCCCCCGGGAGCAGTACTTC.

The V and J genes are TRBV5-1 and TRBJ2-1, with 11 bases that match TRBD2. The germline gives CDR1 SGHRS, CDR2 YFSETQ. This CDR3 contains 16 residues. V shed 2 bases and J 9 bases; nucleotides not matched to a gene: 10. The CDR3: CASSFGGTSGGREQFF. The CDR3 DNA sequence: TGCGCCAGCAGCTTTGGCGGGACTAGCGGTGGCCGTGAGCAGTTCTTC. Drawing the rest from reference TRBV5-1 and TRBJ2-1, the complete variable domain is KAGVTQTPRYLIKTRGQQVTLSCSPISGHRSVSWYQQTPGQGLQFLFEYFSETQRNKGNFPGRFSGRQFSNSRSEMNVSTLELGDSALYLCASSFGGTSGGREQFFGPGTRLTVL.

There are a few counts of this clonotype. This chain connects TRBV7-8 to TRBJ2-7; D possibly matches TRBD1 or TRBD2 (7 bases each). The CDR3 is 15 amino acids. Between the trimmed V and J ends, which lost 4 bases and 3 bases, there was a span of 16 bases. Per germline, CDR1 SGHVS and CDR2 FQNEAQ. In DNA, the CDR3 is TGTGCCAGCAGCTACCAGGGGGGGCTGGGCTACGAGCAGTACTTC. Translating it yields CASSYQGGLGYEQYF.

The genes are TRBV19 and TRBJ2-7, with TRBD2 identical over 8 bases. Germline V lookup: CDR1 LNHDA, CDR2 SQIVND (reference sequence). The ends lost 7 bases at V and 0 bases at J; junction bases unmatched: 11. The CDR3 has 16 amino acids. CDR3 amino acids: CASIGGRTLSSYEQYF. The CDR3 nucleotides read TGTGCCAGTATAGGCGGGAGGACGTTAAGCTCCTACGAGCAGTACTTC.

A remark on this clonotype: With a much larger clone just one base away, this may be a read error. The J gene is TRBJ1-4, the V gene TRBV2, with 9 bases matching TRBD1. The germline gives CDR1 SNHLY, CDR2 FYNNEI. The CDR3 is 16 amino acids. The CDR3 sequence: CASSVLYRGRYENLFF. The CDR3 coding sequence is TGTGCCAGCAGTGTCCTTTACAGGGGGCGTTATGAAAATCTGTTTTTT.

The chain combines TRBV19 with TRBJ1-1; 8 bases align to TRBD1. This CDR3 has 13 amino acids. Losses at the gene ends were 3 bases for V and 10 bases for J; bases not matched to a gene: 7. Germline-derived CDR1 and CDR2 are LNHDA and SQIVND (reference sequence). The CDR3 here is CASSIGQGLAAFF. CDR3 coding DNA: TGTGCCAGTAGTATCGGACAGGGACTTGCAGCTTTCTTT. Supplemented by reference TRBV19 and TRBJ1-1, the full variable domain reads DGGITQSPKYLFRKEGQNVTLSCEQNLNHDAMYWYRQDPGQGLRLIYYSQIVNDFQKGDIAEGYSVSREKKESFPLTVTSAQKNPTAFYLCASSIGQGLAAFFGQGTRLTVV.

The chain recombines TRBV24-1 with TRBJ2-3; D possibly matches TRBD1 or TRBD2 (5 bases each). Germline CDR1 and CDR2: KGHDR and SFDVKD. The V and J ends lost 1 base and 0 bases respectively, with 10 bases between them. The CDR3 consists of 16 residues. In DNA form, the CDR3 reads TGTGCCACCAGTGATTTCGGGTGGGGGAGCACAGATACGCAGTATTTT. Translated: CATSDFGWGSTDTQYF.

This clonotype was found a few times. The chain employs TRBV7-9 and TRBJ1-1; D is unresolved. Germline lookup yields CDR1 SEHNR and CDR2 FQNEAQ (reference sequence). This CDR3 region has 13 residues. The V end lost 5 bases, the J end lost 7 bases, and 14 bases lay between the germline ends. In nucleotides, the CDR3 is TGTGCCAGCAGCCCTAACCCTCGAGATGAAGCTTTCTTT. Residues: CASSPNPRDEAFF.

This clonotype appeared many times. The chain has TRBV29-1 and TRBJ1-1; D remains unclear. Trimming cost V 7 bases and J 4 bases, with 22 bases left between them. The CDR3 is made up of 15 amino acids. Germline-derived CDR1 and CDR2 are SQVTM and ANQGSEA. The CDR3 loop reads CSAVPRTDPGTEAFF. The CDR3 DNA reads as TGCAGCGCCGTGCCTCGGACCGACCCTGGCACTGAAGCTTTCTTT.

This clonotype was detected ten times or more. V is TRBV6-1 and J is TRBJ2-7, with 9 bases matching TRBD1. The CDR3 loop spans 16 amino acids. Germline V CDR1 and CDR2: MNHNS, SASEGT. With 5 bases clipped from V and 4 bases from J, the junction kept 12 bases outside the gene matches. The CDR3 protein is CASSSLQGAIPYEQYF. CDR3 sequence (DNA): TGTGCCAGCAGTAGTCTACAGGGGGCGATTCCATACGAGCAGTACTTC.

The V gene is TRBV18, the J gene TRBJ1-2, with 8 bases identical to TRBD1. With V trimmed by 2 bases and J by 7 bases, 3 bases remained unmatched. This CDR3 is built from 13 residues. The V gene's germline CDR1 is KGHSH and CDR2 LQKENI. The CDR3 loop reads CASSPGQGSGYTF. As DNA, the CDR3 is TGTGCCAGCTCACCAGGACAGGGAAGTGGCTACACCTTC.

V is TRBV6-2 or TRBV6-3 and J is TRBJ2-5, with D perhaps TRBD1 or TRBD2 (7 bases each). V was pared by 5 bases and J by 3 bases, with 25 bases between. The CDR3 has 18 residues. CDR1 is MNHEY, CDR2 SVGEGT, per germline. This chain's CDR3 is CASSPDRAVWRGKETQYF. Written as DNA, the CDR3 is TGTGCCAGCAGTCCCGACAGGGCGGTTTGGCGGGGGAAAGAGACCCAGTACTTC.

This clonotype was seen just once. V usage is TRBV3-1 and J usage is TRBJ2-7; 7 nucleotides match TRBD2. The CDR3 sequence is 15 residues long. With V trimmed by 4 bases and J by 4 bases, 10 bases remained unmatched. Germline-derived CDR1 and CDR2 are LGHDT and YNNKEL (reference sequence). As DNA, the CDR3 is TGTGCCAGCAGCCGAGGGCGGGAGCAAAGTTACGAGCAGTACTTC. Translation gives CASSRGREQSYEQYF.

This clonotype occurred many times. CDR3 coding DNA: TGTGCCAGCACCTCCGGTTTGCTAGCGGGATCTGGATCCCAAGAGACCCAGTACTTC. Translating gives CASTSGLLAGSGSQETQYF. This rearrangement joins TRBV28 to TRBJ2-5; 9 bases are shared with TRBD2. The CDR3 is 19 amino acids. Germline V gene data show CDR1 as MDHEN and CDR2 as SYDVKM. After removal of 7 bases from V and 1 base from J, the junction contained 19 bases not matched to a gene.

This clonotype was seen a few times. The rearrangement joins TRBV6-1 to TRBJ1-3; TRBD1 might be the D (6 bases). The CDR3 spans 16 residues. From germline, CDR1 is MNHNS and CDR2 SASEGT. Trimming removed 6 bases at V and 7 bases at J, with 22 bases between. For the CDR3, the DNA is TGTGCCAGCAGAAGACAGGTGAACTCTGGAACGAACACCATATATTTT. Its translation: CASRRQVNSGTNTIYF.

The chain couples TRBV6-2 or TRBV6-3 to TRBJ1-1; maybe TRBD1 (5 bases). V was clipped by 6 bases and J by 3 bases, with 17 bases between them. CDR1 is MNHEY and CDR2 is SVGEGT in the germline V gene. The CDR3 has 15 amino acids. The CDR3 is CASSHYPRVDTEAFF. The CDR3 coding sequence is TGTGCCAGCAGCCACTACCCCAGGGTGGACACTGAAGCTTTCTTT.

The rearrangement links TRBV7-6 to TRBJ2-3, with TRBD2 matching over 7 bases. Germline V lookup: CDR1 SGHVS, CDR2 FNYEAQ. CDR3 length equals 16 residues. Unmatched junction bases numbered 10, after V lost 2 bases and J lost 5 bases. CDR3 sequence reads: CASSLLGSGIRDTQYF. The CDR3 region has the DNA TGTGCCAGCAGCTTATTAGGGAGCGGGATAAGAGATACGCAGTATTTT.